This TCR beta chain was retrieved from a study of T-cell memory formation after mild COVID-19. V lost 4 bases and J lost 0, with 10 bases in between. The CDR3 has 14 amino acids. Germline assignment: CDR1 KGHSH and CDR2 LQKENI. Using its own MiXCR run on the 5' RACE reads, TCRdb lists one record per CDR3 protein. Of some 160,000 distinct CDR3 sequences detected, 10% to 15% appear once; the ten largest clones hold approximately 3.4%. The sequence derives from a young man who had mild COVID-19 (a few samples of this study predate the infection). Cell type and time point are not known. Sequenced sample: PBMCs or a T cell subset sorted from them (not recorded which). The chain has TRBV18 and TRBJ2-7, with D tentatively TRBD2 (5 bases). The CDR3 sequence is CASSLDGNSYEQYF. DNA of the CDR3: TGTGCCAGCTCACTTGACGGGAACTCCTACGAGCAGTACTTC.